Shown below are 32 T cell receptor beta chains from a single sample sequenced in a study of CD8 T cells in ankylosing spondylitis. TCRdb fed the 5' RACE reads into MiXCR, producing one record per CDR3 protein. The sample shows 200,000 to 250,000 distinct CDR3 sequences, roughly a tenth of them seen only once. The sample consisted of blood, either unsorted or a sorted T cell fraction (not recorded which). Receptor source: a male donor with ankylosing spondylitis or in good health (not recorded which).

J is TRBJ2-3 and V is TRBV7-2; the D gene is possibly TRBD2 (5 bases). The CDR3 is made up of 15 amino acids. Germline V gene sequence: CDR1 SGHTA, CDR2 FQGNSA. Trimming stripped 5 bases from V and 2 bases from J, with 14 bases between. The CDR3 reads CASSPRGFNTDTQYF. In nucleotides, the CDR3 is TGTGCCAGCAGCCCCCGAGGGTTTAACACAGATACGCAGTATTTT.

This clonotype was found a few times. The chain uses TRBV20-1 and TRBJ2-5; tentative D call: TRBD2 (7 bases). Germline lookup yields CDR1 DFQATT and CDR2 SNEGSKA (reference sequence). The V and J ends lost 6 bases and 2 bases respectively, with 16 bases between them. The CDR3 is 14 amino acids. The CDR3 region is CSAGGLKIQETQYF. The DNA of the CDR3 is TGCAGTGCCGGGGGGCTAAAGATACAAGAGACCCAGTACTTC.

The J gene is TRBJ2-3, the V gene TRBV7-2; 8 nucleotides align to TRBD2. The CDR3 runs 16 residues. The V gene's germline CDR1 is SGHTA and CDR2 FQGNSA. V lost 1 base to trimming and J lost 1 base; unmatched junction nucleotides: 4. As DNA, the CDR3 is TGTGCCAGCAGCTTAGTGGCAGCGGGGGGCACAGATACGCAGTATTTT. Translated, it gives CASSLVAAGGTDTQYF. Variable domain in full (rest from reference TRBV7-2 and TRBJ2-3): GAGVSQSPSNKVTEKGKDVELRCDPISGHTALYWYRQSLGQGLEFLIYFQGNSAPDKSGLPSDRFSAERTGGSVSTLTIQRTQQEDSAVYLCASSLVAAGGTDTQYFGPGTRLTVL.

This clonotype was recorded many times. V usage is TRBV7-9 and J usage is TRBJ2-3; unclear D gene. Germline CDR1 is SEHNR and CDR2 is FQNEAQ (reference sequence). Trimming took 7 bases from V and 2 from J, leaving 16 bases between them. The CDR3 has 15 residues. In DNA form, the CDR3 reads TGTGCCAGCATGCTTACTGGCGGCTACACAGATACGCAGTATTTT. Its translation is CASMLTGGYTDTQYF.

This clonotype was seen repeatedly, ten times or more. The chain combines TRBV12-3 or TRBV12-4 with TRBJ2-7; D gene uncertain. CDR3 length equals 16 residues. Trimming removed 4 bases from V and 0 bases from J, with 16 bases in between. The CDR3 DNA is TGTGCCAGCAGTTACCTGGGCCTCCTCAGCTCCTACGAGCAGTACTTC. Amino acids: CASSYLGLLSSYEQYF.

The sample holds a few counts of this clonotype. The chain couples TRBV7-8 to TRBJ1-1; a weak D match, TRBD1 (5 bases). CDR1 and CDR2 (germline): SGHVS, FQNEAQ. Trimming shortened V by 3 bases and J by 5 bases, and 16 bases separated the two germline ends. This CDR3 contains 15 residues. CDR3 amino acids: CASSLAQGRGTEAFF. In DNA, the CDR3 is TGTGCCAGCAGCTTGGCTCAGGGAAGGGGTACTGAAGCTTTCTTT.

Ten or more counts support this clonotype. This chain links TRBV5-1 with TRBJ2-5; 13 bases map to TRBD2. The trim removed 3 bases at V and 2 bases at J, leaving 10 bases unmatched. Germline V CDR1 and CDR2: SGHRS, YFSETQ. CDR3 length: 18 amino acids. CDR3 coding DNA: TGCGCCAGCAGCTGGACTAGCGGGGGCGCTAGGGTACAAGAGACCCAGTACTTC. The encoded protein is CASSWTSGGARVQETQYF.

This clonotype has just a few counts. V is TRBV6-1 and J is TRBJ1-1; 9 bases line up with TRBD1. Losses at the gene ends were 1 base for V and 10 bases for J; bases not matched to a gene: 4. Germline CDR1 and CDR2: MNHNS and SASEGT. The CDR3 is 13 amino acids. The DNA of the CDR3 is TGTGCCAGCAGTGAAGACAGGGGGCTAGGAGCTTTCTTT. Protein product: CASSEDRGLGAFF.

The rearrangement joins TRBV5-1 to TRBJ2-1, with TRBD2 identical over 13 bases. Germline V lookup: CDR1 SGHRS, CDR2 YFSETQ. Trimming removed 7 bases from V and 0 bases from J; junction bases left unmatched: 4. The CDR3 covers 16 residues. The CDR3 coding sequence is TGCGCCAGCCTTAGGACTAGCGGGAGCTCCTACAATGAGCAGTTCTTC. Amino acid sequence: CASLRTSGSSYNEQFF. Full variable domain (rest looked up from reference TRBV5-1 and TRBJ2-1): KAGVTQTPRYLIKTRGQQVTLSCSPISGHRSVSWYQQTPGQGLQFLFEYFSETQRNKGNFPGRFSGRQFSNSRSEMNVSTLELGDSALYLCASLRTSGSSYNEQFFGPGTRLTVL.

DNA for the CDR3: TGTGCCAGCAGCTCTTACGGGTCTTACAATGAGCAGTTCTTC. It translates to CASSSYGSYNEQFF. The chain combines TRBV7-2 with TRBJ2-1; D is unclear. This CDR3 comprises 14 residues. CDR1 and CDR2 (germline): SGHTA, FQGNSA. Trimming took 4 bases from V and 4 from J, leaving 11 bases between them.

This clonotype has only a few counts. This chain uses TRBV9 with TRBJ2-1, with 9 bases fitting TRBD2. V gave up 0 bases and J gave up 3 bases; unmatched junction bases: 1. This CDR3 has 15 amino acids. The V gene's germline CDR1 is SGDLS and CDR2 YYNGEE. The CDR3 sequence is CASSVELAGYNEQFF. CDR3 nucleotides: TGTGCCAGCAGCGTAGAACTAGCGGGCTACAATGAGCAGTTCTTC.

This clonotype was counted a few times. J is TRBJ2-7 and V is TRBV12-3 or TRBV12-4; TRBD1 aligns across 9 bases. Trimming took 5 bases from V and 1 from J; bases not matched to a gene: 9. This CDR3 comprises 16 residues. The chain's CDR3 is CASSPGQGKGSYEQYF. Here the CDR3 DNA reads TGTGCCAGCAGTCCAGGACAGGGGAAGGGATCCTACGAGCAGTACTTC.

For the CDR3, the DNA is TGTGCCAGCTCACCAACGGCGCAATCTGGGGCCAACGTCCTGACTTTC. Translation: CASSPTAQSGANVLTF. This chain uses TRBV18 with TRBJ2-6; D not certain. CDR3 length: 16 residues. V dropped 2 bases and J dropped 1 base, with 9 bases sitting between them. Germline values: CDR1 KGHSH, CDR2 LQKENI.

This clonotype has at least ten counts. This chain connects TRBV11-2 to TRBJ1-1; D not certain. CDR1 and CDR2 from the germline V gene are SGHAT and FQNNGV. V was pared by 2 bases and J by 9 bases, with 1 base between. The CDR3 runs to 9 residues. Here the CDR3 reads CASSLQAFF. The CDR3 nucleotides read TGTGCCAGCAGCTTACAAGCTTTCTTT.

The V and J genes are TRBV29-1 and TRBJ1-3; no definite D call. Germline V lookup: CDR1 SQVTM, CDR2 ANQGSEA. Trimming left V 4 bases short and J 0 bases short, with 19 bases between. The CDR3 extends over 17 amino acids. The CDR3 loop is CSVAPSPLAGSGNTIYF. CDR3 coding DNA: TGCAGCGTTGCGCCTAGCCCCTTAGCAGGCTCTGGAAACACCATATATTTT.

This clonotype has ten or more counts. This CDR3 is CASESQGVTGELFF. For the CDR3, the DNA is TGCGCCAGCGAGTCACAGGGAGTAACCGGGGAGCTGTTTTTT. The chain carries TRBV5-1 and TRBJ2-2; tentatively, D is TRBD1 (6 bases). This CDR3 comprises 14 residues. Germline CDR1 SGHRS, CDR2 YFSETQ. V was clipped by 7 bases and J by 5 bases, with 15 bases between them.

This clonotype was found a few times. This chain connects TRBV20-1 to TRBJ2-3; 9 nucleotides line up with TRBD2. V dropped 1 base and J dropped 6; count of bases not matched to a gene: 20. The CDR3 contains 19 residues. The germline CDR1 and CDR2 sequences are DFQATT and SNEGSKA (reference sequence). The CDR3 bases are TGCAGTGCTAGAGTATCTGTTGGGTTTGGCGGGGGGGCTTTGGATACGCAGTATTTT. Translation: CSARVSVGFGGGALDTQYF.

Only a few counts were recorded for this clonotype. The chain combines TRBV6-5 with TRBJ1-2; possibly TRBD1 for D (6 bases). Trimming cost V 8 bases and J 3 bases, with 10 bases left between them. The CDR3 runs 12 residues. The germline V gene has CDR1 MNHEY and CDR2 SVGAGI. CDR3 region: CASAQGDYGYTF. The CDR3, as DNA: TGTGCCAGCGCACAGGGAGACTATGGCTACACCTTC.

V is TRBV14 and J is TRBJ2-1, with D unclear. V gave up 6 bases and J gave up 6 bases, with 15 bases separating them. This CDR3 region has 14 residues. Germline CDR1 is SGHDN and CDR2 is FVKESK. CDR3 bases: TGTGCCAGCAGTCTTTCCGGGCCGAGCAATGAGCAGTTCTTC. Translated: CASSLSGPSNEQFF.

Many counts were recorded for this clonotype. This rearrangement joins TRBV12-3 or TRBV12-4 to TRBJ1-3; D is undetermined. Deletions cut 1 base from V and 0 bases from J, with 7 bases between. The CDR3 sequence is 15 residues long. The CDR3 protein is CASSLGAISGNTIYF. The CDR3, as DNA: TGTGCCAGCAGTTTAGGCGCTATCTCTGGAAACACCATATATTTT.

This clonotype was observed a handful of times. This CDR3 is CASKGGNSYNEQFF. In DNA, the CDR3 is TGTGCCAGCAAAGGTGGGAACTCCTACAATGAGCAGTTCTTC. The V gene is TRBV28, the J gene TRBJ2-1; no clear D. The CDR3 length is 14 residues. The V end lost 7 bases, the J end lost 0 bases, and 10 bases lay between the germline ends. The germline V gene has CDR1 MDHEN and CDR2 SYDVKM.

This clonotype has ten or more counts. The chain links TRBV29-1 to TRBJ2-1, with D tentatively TRBD1 or TRBD2 (5 bases each). V gave up 7 bases and J gave up 5 bases, with 21 bases separating them. This CDR3 contains 15 residues. Germline CDR1 SQVTM, CDR2 ANQGSEA. This CDR3 reads CSDSPGRGGNNEQFF. Here the CDR3 DNA reads TGCAGCGACTCCCCGGGACGGGGCGGAAACAATGAGCAGTTCTTC.

This clonotype was detected many times. The chain uses TRBV12-3 or TRBV12-4 and TRBJ1-5, with D hard to call. Trimming took 2 bases from V and 0 from J, leaving 5 bases between them. The CDR3 consists of 14 residues. The CDR3 here is CASSLQNSNQPQHF. In nucleotides, the CDR3 is TGTGCCAGCAGTTTACAAAATAGCAATCAGCCCCAGCATTTT.

This clonotype occurred many times. J is TRBJ2-1 and V is TRBV5-1, with TRBD1 matching 7 bases. Germline lookup yields CDR1 SGHRS and CDR2 YFSETQ. This CDR3 spans 15 amino acids. J gave up 3 bases and V 2 bases, and 5 bases lay outside the gene matches. The CDR3 bases are TGCGCCAGCAGCTTACAGGGGATAAGCTACAATGAGCAGTTCTTC. Amino acid sequence: CASSLQGISYNEQFF. The whole variable domain, filled in from reference TRBV5-1 and TRBJ2-1, reads KAGVTQTPRYLIKTRGQQVTLSCSPISGHRSVSWYQQTPGQGLQFLFEYFSETQRNKGNFPGRFSGRQFSNSRSEMNVSTLELGDSALYLCASSLQGISYNEQFFGPGTRLTVL.

This clonotype was seen at least ten times. The rearrangement uses TRBV5-1 and TRBJ2-1; TRBD2 agrees at 13 bases. From germline, CDR1 is SGHRS and CDR2 YFSETQ. The junction had 4 bases not matched to a gene; V was cut back by 4 bases and J by 6 bases. The CDR3 sequence is 15 residues long. This chain's CDR3 is CASSGGTSGANEQFF. DNA for the CDR3: TGCGCCAGCAGCGGCGGGACTAGCGGGGCCAATGAGCAGTTCTTC.

This clonotype was seen ten or more times. The chain couples TRBV20-1 to TRBJ2-3; D may be TRBD1 (7 bases). The CDR3 spans 14 residues. Looked up from germline, CDR1 is DFQATT and CDR2 is SNEGSKA (reference sequence). V was pared by 0 bases and J by 3 bases, with 10 bases between. The CDR3 region has the DNA TGCAGTGCTAGAGATCAGGGGGGAACAGATACGCAGTATTTT. Translating it yields CSARDQGGTDTQYF.

This clonotype has at least ten counts. The V gene is TRBV5-1, the J gene TRBJ2-5; a possible D gene is TRBD1 (6 bases). V was pared by 3 bases and J by 5 bases, with 14 bases between. This CDR3 comprises 14 residues. From germline, CDR1 is SGHRS and CDR2 YFSETQ. CDR3: CASSWDKVRETQYF. DNA for the CDR3: TGCGCCAGCAGCTGGGACAAGGTCCGGGAGACCCAGTACTTC. The full variable domain, its missing parts supplied by reference TRBV5-1 and TRBJ2-5, is KAGVTQTPRYLIKTRGQQVTLSCSPISGHRSVSWYQQTPGQGLQFLFEYFSETQRNKGNFPGRFSGRQFSNSRSEMNVSTLELGDSALYLCASSWDKVRETQYFGPGTRLLVL.

This rearrangement joins TRBV5-1 to TRBJ2-5; 7 positions agree with TRBD2. The CDR3 contains 15 residues. Trimming removed 3 bases from V and 0 bases from J; junction bases left unmatched: 5. Germline-derived CDR1 and CDR2 are SGHRS and YFSETQ. The CDR3 sequence is CASSWAGRDQETQYF. CDR3 bases: TGCGCCAGCAGCTGGGCGGGGAGGGACCAAGAGACCCAGTACTTC.

This clonotype was seen many times. V and J are TRBV12-3 or TRBV12-4 and TRBJ2-2, with a weak D call TRBD1 (7 bases). The CDR3 is 13 amino acids. V was shortened by 5 bases and J by 6 bases, with 10 bases between the two germline ends. The CDR3 spells CASSPRGAGELFF. DNA for the CDR3: TGTGCCAGCAGTCCCAGGGGGGCCGGGGAGCTGTTTTTT.

This chain joins TRBV20-1 and TRBJ2-2, with D tentatively TRBD1 (6 bases). The V end was cut by 6 bases, the J end by 11 bases, with 16 bases between. The CDR3 spans 12 residues. In germline, CDR1 is DFQATT, CDR2 SNEGSKA (reference sequence). The CDR3 DNA reads TGCAGTGCCCAAGGGACACTCGGCGAGCTGTTTTTT. Amino acid sequence: CSAQGTLGELFF.

This clonotype has ten or more counts. The chain joins TRBV28 to TRBJ2-3; TRBD2 agrees at 15 bases. This CDR3 comprises 17 residues. Trimming at V came to 3 bases and at J to 3 bases, leaving 4 bases not matched to a gene. CDR1 is MDHEN, CDR2 SYDVKM, per germline. In DNA form, the CDR3 reads TGTGCCAGCAGTTTGGGACTAGCGGGGGGCCCAACAGATACGCAGTATTTT. Translation gives CASSLGLAGGPTDTQYF. Full variable domain (missing parts from reference TRBV28 and TRBJ2-3): DVKVTQSSRYLVKRTGEKVFLECVQDMDHENMFWYRQDPGLGLRLIYFSYDVKMKEKGDIPEGYSVSREKKERFSLILESASTNQTSMYLCASSLGLAGGPTDTQYFGPGTRLTVL.

The table lists this clonotype with many counts. This chain connects TRBV3-1 to TRBJ2-7; D remains ambiguous. Germline CDR1 reads LGHDT; CDR2 reads YNNKEL (reference sequence). The CDR3 covers 13 residues. Trimming removed 4 bases from V and 2 bases from J, with 9 bases in between. CDR3 DNA sequence: TGTGCCAGCAGCCCACTCGGCGCCTACGAGCAGTACTTC. Its protein product is CASSPLGAYEQYF.